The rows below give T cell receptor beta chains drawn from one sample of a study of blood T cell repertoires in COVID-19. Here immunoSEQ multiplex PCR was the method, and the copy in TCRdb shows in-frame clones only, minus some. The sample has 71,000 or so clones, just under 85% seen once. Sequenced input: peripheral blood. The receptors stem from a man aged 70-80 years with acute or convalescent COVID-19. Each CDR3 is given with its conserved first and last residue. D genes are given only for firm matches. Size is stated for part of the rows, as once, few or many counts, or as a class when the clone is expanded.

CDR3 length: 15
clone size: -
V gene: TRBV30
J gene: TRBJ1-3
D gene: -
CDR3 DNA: TGTGCCTGGAGTGTACCGAACGGCTCTGGAAACACCATATATTTT
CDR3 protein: CAWSVPNGSGNTIYF

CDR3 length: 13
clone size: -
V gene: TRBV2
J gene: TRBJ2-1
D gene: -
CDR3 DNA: TGTGCCAGCAGGAGAGACGGAGACAATGAGCAGTTCTTC
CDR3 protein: CASRRDGDNEQFF

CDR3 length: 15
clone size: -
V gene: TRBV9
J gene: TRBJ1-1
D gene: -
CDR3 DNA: TGTGCCAGCAGCGTAGATGAGGGAGGAGACACTGAAGCTTTCTTT
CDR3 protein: CASSVDEGGDTEAFF

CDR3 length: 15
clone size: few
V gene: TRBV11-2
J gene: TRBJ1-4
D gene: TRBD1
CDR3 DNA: TGTGCCAGCAGCTTAGTGGACAGGGGTAATGAAAAACTGTTTTTT
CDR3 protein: CASSLVDRGNEKLFF

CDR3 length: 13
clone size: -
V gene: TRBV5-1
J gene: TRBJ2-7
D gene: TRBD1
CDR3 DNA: TGCGCCAGCAGCCCTGGACAGGCCGCACACGAGTACTTC
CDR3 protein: CASSPGQAAHEYF

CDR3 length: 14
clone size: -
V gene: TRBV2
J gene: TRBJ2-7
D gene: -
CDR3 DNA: TGTGCCAGCACTCCCCCGGCGGATATCTACGAGCAGTACTTC
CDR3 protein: CASTPPADIYEQYF

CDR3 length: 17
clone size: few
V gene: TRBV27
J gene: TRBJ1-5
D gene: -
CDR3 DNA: TGTGCCAGCAGTTTAAGCCAGGGGACGTATAGCAATCAGCCCCAGCATTTT
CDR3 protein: CASSLSQGTYSNQPQHF

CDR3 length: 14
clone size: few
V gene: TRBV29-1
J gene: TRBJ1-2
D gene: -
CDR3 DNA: TGCAGCGTTGTAACTCGGGAACAAAACTATGGCTACACCTTC
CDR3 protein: CSVVTREQNYGYTF

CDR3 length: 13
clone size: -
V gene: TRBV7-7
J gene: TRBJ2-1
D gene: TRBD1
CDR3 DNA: TGTGCCAGCAGCCCGACAGGGACGGGTGAGCAGTTCTTC
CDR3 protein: CASSPTGTGEQFF

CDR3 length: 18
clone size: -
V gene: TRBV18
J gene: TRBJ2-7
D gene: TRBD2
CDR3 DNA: TGTGCCAGCTCACCAGGGGAGTGGCGGGAGGGCCCTCAGGTCGAGCAGTACTTC
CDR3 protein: CASSPGEWREGPQVEQYF

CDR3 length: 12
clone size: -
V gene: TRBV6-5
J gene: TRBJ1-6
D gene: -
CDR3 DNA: TGTGCCAGCAGGGGAGGTAGTTCACCCCTCCACTTT
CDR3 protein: CASRGGSSPLHF

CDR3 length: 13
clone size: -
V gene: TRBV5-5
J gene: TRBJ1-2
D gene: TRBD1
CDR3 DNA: TGTGCCAGCAGCTTTACAGGGGACTATGGCTACACCTTC
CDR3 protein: CASSFTGDYGYTF

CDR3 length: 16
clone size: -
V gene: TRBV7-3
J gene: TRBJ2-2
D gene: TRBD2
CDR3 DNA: TGTGCCAGCAGCAGGGGACTAGCGCCCCTCACCGGGGAGCTGTTTTTT
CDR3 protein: CASSRGLAPLTGELFF

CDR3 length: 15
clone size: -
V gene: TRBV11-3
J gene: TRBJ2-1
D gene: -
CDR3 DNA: TGTGCCAGCAGCGCCGGCGGGATGGATATTGATGAGCAGTTCTTC
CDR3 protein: CASSAGGMDIDEQFF

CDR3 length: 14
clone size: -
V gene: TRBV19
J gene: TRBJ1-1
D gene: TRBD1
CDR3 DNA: TGTGCCAGTACCCCTCGACAGGGTGGGGTTGAAGCTTTCTTT
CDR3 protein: CASTPRQGGVEAFF

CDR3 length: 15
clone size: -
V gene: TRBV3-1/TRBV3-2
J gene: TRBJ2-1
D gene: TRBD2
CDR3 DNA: TGTGCCAGCAGCCAAGATCCCGGGACTAGCGGGATGCAGTTCTTC
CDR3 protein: CASSQDPGTSGMQFF

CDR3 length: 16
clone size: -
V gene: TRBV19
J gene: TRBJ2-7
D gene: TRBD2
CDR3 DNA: TGTGCCAGTAGTATAGTTGTAGCGGGAGGCCGAGGCGAGCAGTACTTC
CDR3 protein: CASSIVVAGGRGEQYF

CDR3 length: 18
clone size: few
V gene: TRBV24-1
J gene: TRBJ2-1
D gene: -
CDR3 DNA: TGTGCCACCAGTGATAGTAGGTTGACTAGTGATAGGTACAATGAGCAGTTCTTC
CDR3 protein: CATSDSRLTSDRYNEQFF

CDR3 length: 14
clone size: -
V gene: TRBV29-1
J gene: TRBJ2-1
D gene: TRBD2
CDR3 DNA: TGCAGCGTTGACGAGCGGGAGAGATACAATGAGCAGTTCTTC
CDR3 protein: CSVDERERYNEQFF